The T cell receptor (beta chain) under discussion was sequenced for a study of response to subunit inactivated influenza vaccine. Study outcomes and limitations: Authors suggested seasonal influenza vaccinations each recruit few new T cells.

Details on this clonotype: The antigen is undetermined.

Trimming cost V 3 bases and J 3 bases, with 10 bases left between them. The CDR3 runs to 13 residues. Germline V gene lookup returns CDR1 SGDLS and CDR2 YYNGEE. One entry per CDR3 protein, called by TCRdb with MiXCR from the RT-PCR reads. The sample lists over 450,000 distinct CDR3 sequences, about an eighth occurring once. The sequence was obtained from a man in his fifties or sixties who received an inactivated influenza vaccine. The chain carries TRBV9 and TRBJ2-7, with D possibly being TRBD2 (6 bases). The material was PBMCs from blood, obtained roughly 47 days after vaccination. The CDR3 DNA sequence: TGTGCCAGCAGCGGGACTACCGACTACGAGCAGTACTTC. The encoded protein is CASSGTTDYEQYF.